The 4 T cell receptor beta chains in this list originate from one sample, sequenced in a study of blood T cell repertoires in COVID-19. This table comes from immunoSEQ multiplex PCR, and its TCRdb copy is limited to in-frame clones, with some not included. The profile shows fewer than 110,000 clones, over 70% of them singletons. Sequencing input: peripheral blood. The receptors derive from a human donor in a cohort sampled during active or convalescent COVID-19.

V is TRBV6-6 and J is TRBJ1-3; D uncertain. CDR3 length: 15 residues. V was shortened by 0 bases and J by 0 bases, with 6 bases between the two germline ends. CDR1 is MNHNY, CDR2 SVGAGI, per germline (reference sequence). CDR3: CASSYSEASGNTIYF. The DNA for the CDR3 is TGTGCCAGCAGTTACTCTGAAGCCTCTGGAAACACCATATATTTT.

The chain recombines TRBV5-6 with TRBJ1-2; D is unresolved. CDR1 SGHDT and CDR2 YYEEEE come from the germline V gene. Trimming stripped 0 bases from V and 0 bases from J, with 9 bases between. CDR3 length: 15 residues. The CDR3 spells CASSLDSGANYGYTF. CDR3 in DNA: TGTGCCAGCAGCTTGGATAGTGGAGCTAACTATGGCTACACCTTC.

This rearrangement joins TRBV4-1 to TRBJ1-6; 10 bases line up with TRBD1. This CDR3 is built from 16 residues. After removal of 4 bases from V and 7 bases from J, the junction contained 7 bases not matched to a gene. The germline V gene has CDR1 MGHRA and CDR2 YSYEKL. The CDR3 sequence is CASSLGTGARNSPLHF. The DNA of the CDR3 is TGCGCCAGCAGCCTCGGGACAGGGGCGAGGAATTCACCCCTCCACTTT.

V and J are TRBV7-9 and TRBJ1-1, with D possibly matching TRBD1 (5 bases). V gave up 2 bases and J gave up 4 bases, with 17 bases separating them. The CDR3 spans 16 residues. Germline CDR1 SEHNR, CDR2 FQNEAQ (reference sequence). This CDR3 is CASSLSSVGGGTEAFF. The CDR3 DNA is TGTGCCAGCAGCTTAAGTAGTGTGGGGGGTGGCACTGAAGCTTTCTTT. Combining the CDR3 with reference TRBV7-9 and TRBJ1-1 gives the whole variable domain DTGVSQNPRHKITKRGQNVTFRCDPISEHNRLYWYRQTLGQGPEFLTYFQNEAQLEKSRLLSDRFSAERPKGSFSTLEIQRTEQGDSAMYLCASSLSSVGGGTEAFFGQGTRLTVV.